This section outlines one T cell receptor beta chain sequence together with its context. The antigen is unknown. This specimen comes from a study of shared clonotypes between healthy human individuals. Study at large: Two women and a few men aged 18 to 49 made up the donors.

Findings and caveats of the study: Estimated clonotype richness was generally higher in naive than memory subsets. It was the few donors that limited the genetic and exposure-history diversity represented. Non-shared clonotypes had lower generation probabilities than those shared by all four donors.

V trimming: 1 base; J trimming: 5 bases; junction bases outside the gene matches: 16. Germline CDR1 reads SGHDT; CDR2 reads YYEEEE. This CDR3 comprises 19 residues. The repertoire was sequenced with immunoSEQ multiplex PCR; TCRdb's copy has only in-frame clones and lacks some. The table includes 1.5 million to 2.5 million clones, roughly 94% detected once. Naive CD8 cells lacked CD45RO, underwent positive selection for CCR7 and left out terminally differentiated effector memory CD45RA+ cells. The TCR originated in a man between 18 and 29 years old in good health. The V and J genes are TRBV5-6 and TRBJ2-3, with 10 bases identical to TRBD2. Sequenced sample: naive CD8+ T cells sorted from blood. This chain's CDR3 is CASSLKWTSGDTRGDTQYF. The CDR3, as DNA: TGTGCCAGCAGCTTGAAGTGGACTAGCGGAGACACACGGGGAGATACGCAGTATTTT.